The clone carrying this T cell receptor beta chain has only a few counts. Its antigen is not known. Possible read error: a much larger clone is one base away. The entry originates in a study of response to subunit inactivated influenza vaccine. General study findings and limits: Each seasonal flu vaccination may recruit only limited new T cells, authors suggested.

TCRdb itself ran the RT-PCR reads through MiXCR, one entry per CDR3 protein. The sample carries under 200,000 distinct CDR3 sequences, over 8.5% recorded once. This CDR3 region has 13 residues. The germline V gene has CDR1 SGHDT and CDR2 YYEEEE. The material sequenced was CD8+ T cells sorted from PBMCs, taken less than 25 months after vaccination. The receptor comes from a man between 45 and 75 years old who received an inactivated influenza vaccine. The chain has TRBV5-6 and TRBJ2-1, with TRBD1 identical over 9 bases. The CDR3: CASSGTGSNERFF. The CDR3 DNA reads as TGTGCCAGCAGCGGGACAGGGTCCAATGAGCGGTTCTTC.